The 13 T cell receptor beta chains below all came from one sample that was sequenced in a study of blood T cell repertoires in COVID-19. Here immunoSEQ multiplex PCR was the method, and the copy in TCRdb shows in-frame clones only, minus some. The data contain approximately 470,000 clones, roughly 87% of them singletons. The sample taken for sequencing was PBMCs or T cells enriched from blood (not recorded which). The receptors here all came from a woman under 30 who had recovered from COVID-19.

V gene TRBV28 combines with J gene TRBJ1-2; unclear D gene. The CDR3 sequence is 11 residues long. With 7 bases removed from V and 1 base from J, the gap between germline ends came to 4 bases. From germline, CDR1 is MDHEN and CDR2 SYDVKM. CDR3: CASTGNYGYTF. The CDR3 DNA follows: TGTGCCAGCACGGGTAACTATGGCTACACCTTC.

This clone occurred once. The CDR3 DNA reads as TGCGCCAGCAGCTTAAGCCCCGAGAGCTCTGGAAACACCATATATTTT. This encodes CASSLSPESSGNTIYF. The rearrangement links TRBV5-1 to TRBJ1-3; D not certain. The CDR3 sequence is 16 residues long. CDR1 is SGHRS and CDR2 is YFSETQ in the germline V gene. V lost 2 bases and J lost 0, with 12 bases in between.

The chain is built from TRBV7-9 and TRBJ1-2; 7 bases match TRBD1. J was trimmed by 2 bases and V by 4 bases; bases with no gene match: 10. Germline values: CDR1 SEHNR, CDR2 FQNEAQ (reference sequence). The CDR3 covers 16 residues. CDR3: CASSSPDREENYGYTF. The DNA of the CDR3 is TGTGCCAGCAGCTCTCCTGACAGGGAAGAGAACTATGGCTACACCTTC.

The rearrangement joins TRBV28 to TRBJ1-5, with D unresolved. Trimming shortened V by 6 bases and J by 1 base, and 13 bases separated the two germline ends. The CDR3 covers 15 residues. Germline CDR1 reads MDHEN; CDR2 reads SYDVKM. The CDR3 loop is CASSPSPESNQPQHF. In nucleotides, the CDR3 is TGTGCCAGCAGCCCGAGTCCCGAGAGCAATCAGCCCCAGCATTTT.

The chain carries TRBV7-2 and TRBJ2-1; D ambiguous. The CDR3 extends over 16 amino acids. Germline V gene lookup returns CDR1 SGHTA and CDR2 FQGNSA. With 2 bases removed from V and 0 bases from J, the gap between germline ends came to 11 bases. In nucleotides, the CDR3 is TGTGCCAGCAGCTTATGGTCGATGAGCTCCTACAATGAGCAGTTCTTC. The encoded protein is CASSLWSMSSYNEQFF.

The chain employs TRBV25-1 and TRBJ1-1; 8 bases agree with TRBD1. Germline CDR1 MGHDK, CDR2 SYGVNS. With 5 bases clipped from V and 4 bases from J, the junction kept 18 bases outside the gene matches. The CDR3 length is 18 residues. The CDR3 loop reads CASSPNPPTGEVGTEAFF. For the CDR3, the DNA is TGTGCCAGCAGTCCAAACCCCCCGACAGGGGAGGTAGGCACTGAAGCTTTCTTT.

The rearrangement joins TRBV5-8 to TRBJ2-1; the match to TRBD1 covers 10 bases. Trimming cost V 0 bases and J 7 bases; bases outside gene matches: 4. Germline V gives CDR1 SGHTS, CDR2 YDEGEE. This CDR3 contains 15 residues. CDR3 DNA: TGTGCCAGCAGCTTGGGAGACAGGGGGCAGAATGAGCAGTTCTTC. It is translated as CASSLGDRGQNEQFF.

This clone was recorded a few times. The genes are TRBV18 and TRBJ2-7, with D uncertain. There are 14 residues in the CDR3. Trimming removed 2 bases from V and 3 bases from J, with 11 bases in between. Germline lookup yields CDR1 KGHSH and CDR2 LQKENI. CDR3 amino acids: CASSPNAQSYEQYF. DNA for the CDR3: TGTGCCAGCTCACCAAATGCACAGAGCTACGAGCAGTACTTC. Combining the CDR3 with reference TRBV18 and TRBJ2-7 gives the whole variable domain NAGVMQNPRHLVRRRGQEARLRCSPMKGHSHVYWYRQLPEEGLKFMVYLQKENIIDESGMPKERFSAEFPKEGPSILRIQQVVRGDSAAYFCASSPNAQSYEQYFGPGTRLTVT.

A few counts support this clone. V gene TRBV2 combines with J gene TRBJ1-2, with D tentatively TRBD1 (5 bases). Germline V lookup: CDR1 SNHLY, CDR2 FYNNEI. Trimming removed 5 bases at V and 0 bases at J, with 10 bases between. CDR3 length: 14 amino acids. The CDR3 region is CASSLTDTNYGYTF. The CDR3 DNA sequence: TGTGCCAGCAGTCTGACAGATACTAACTATGGCTACACCTTC.

The chain uses TRBV6-5 and TRBJ2-1, with D perhaps TRBD1 (8 bases). The germline V gene has CDR1 MNHEY and CDR2 SVGAGI. The CDR3 runs to 15 residues. Trimming shortened V by 5 bases and J by 4 bases, and 15 bases separated the two germline ends. Here the CDR3 reads CASSQNRGGYNEQFF. CDR3 bases: TGTGCCAGCAGTCAAAACAGGGGGGGATACAATGAGCAGTTCTTC.

The V gene is TRBV5-6, the J gene TRBJ1-2; D gene ambiguous. Germline CDR1 SGHDT, CDR2 YYEEEE. Trimming stripped 4 bases from V and 4 bases from J, with 11 bases between. This CDR3 is 13 amino acids long. The CDR3 DNA is TGTGCCAGCAGCAGACTCGCCAGCTATGGCTACACCTTC. Translating it yields CASSRLASYGYTF.

This chain connects TRBV19 to TRBJ1-1; maybe TRBD1 (5 bases). The length of the CDR3 is 16 residues. The V and J ends lost 5 bases and 0 bases respectively, with 16 bases between them. Germline V gives CDR1 LNHDA, CDR2 SQIVND (reference sequence). CDR3 amino acids: CASSSITGNLNTEAFF. In nucleotides, the CDR3 is TGTGCCAGTAGTTCCATCACAGGCAACTTGAACACTGAAGCTTTCTTT.

This clone was seen once. The CDR3 DNA follows: TGTGCCAGCAGTATTAGCGGGGGGGGTGCCGGGGAGCTGTTTTTT. Translated, it gives CASSISGGGAGELFF. The chain couples TRBV27 to TRBJ2-2; TRBD2 aligns across 11 bases. V shed 5 bases, J shed 6 bases, and the junction held 5 bases outside the gene matches. In germline, CDR1 is MNHEY, CDR2 SMNVEV (reference sequence). This CDR3 is 15 amino acids long.